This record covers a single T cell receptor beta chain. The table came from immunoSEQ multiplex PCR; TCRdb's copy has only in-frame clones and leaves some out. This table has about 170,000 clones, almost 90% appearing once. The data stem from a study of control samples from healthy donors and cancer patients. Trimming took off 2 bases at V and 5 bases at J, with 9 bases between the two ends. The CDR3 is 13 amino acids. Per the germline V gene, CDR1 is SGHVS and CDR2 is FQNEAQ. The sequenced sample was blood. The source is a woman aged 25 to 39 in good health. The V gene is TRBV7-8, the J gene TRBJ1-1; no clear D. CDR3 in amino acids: CASSLQAKTEAFF. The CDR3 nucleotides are TGTGCCAGCAGCTTACAGGCGAAGACTGAAGCTTTCTTT.